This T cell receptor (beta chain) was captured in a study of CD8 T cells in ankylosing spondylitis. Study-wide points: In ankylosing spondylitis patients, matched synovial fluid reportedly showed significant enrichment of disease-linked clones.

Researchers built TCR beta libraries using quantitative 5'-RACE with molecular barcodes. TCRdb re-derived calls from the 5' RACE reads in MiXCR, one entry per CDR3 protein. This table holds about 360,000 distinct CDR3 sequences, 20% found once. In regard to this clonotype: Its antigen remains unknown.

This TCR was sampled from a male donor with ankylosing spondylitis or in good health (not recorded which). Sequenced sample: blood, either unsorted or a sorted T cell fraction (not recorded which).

CDR3 sequence (DNA): TGTGCCAGCAGCCACAGCTTGGGCACAGATACGCAGTATTTT. Amino acid sequence: CASSHSLGTDTQYF. The J gene is TRBJ2-3, the V gene TRBV5-5; D remains unclear. Germline V CDR1 and CDR2: SGHKS, YYEKEE (reference sequence). The CDR3 is 14 residues long. V was clipped by 4 bases and J by 1 base, with 10 bases between them.